The 10 T cell receptor beta chains below were found in one sample sequenced in a study of blood T cell repertoires in COVID-19. Clones were sequenced by immunoSEQ multiplex PCR, and TCRdb holds only the in-frame ones, with some missing. In the table there are roughly 130,000 clones, roughly 80% of which are singletons. Sequenced material: peripheral blood. The receptors here all came from a woman aged 25 to 45 who had recovered from COVID-19.

The V gene is TRBV9, the J gene TRBJ1-2, with D hard to call. Germline V gene data show CDR1 as SGDLS and CDR2 as YYNGEE. The CDR3 is 13 residues long. V was pared by 0 bases and J by 6 bases, with 9 bases between. CDR3 residues: CASSVGAAHGYTF. DNA of the CDR3: TGTGCCAGCAGCGTAGGGGCAGCCCATGGCTACACCTTC.

V and J are TRBV9 and TRBJ2-1; 8 bases line up with TRBD1. The CDR3 extends over 14 amino acids. The V and J ends lost 2 bases and 6 bases, in that order; junction bases with no gene match: 4. Germline CDR1 and CDR2: SGDLS and YYNGEE. CDR3 nucleotide sequence: TGTGCCAGCAGCGTTTTTGACAGGGGCAATGAGCAGTTCTTC. It encodes CASSVFDRGNEQFF.

The gene calls are TRBV28 and TRBJ2-7; D is uncertain. The V and J ends lost 8 bases and 2 bases respectively, with 13 bases between them. The germline gives CDR1 MDHEN, CDR2 SYDVKM. The CDR3 extends over 13 amino acids. CDR3 in amino acids: CASASPSPYEQYF. The CDR3 DNA reads TGTGCCAGCGCATCGCCAAGCCCCTACGAGCAGTACTTC.

V is TRBV5-1 and J is TRBJ1-1; tentative D call: TRBD1 (5 bases). Deletions cut 4 bases from V and 6 bases from J, with 19 bases between. The length of the CDR3 is 15 residues. Germline V gene lookup returns CDR1 SGHRS and CDR2 YFSETQ. The CDR3 bases are TGCGCCAGCAGCCCTGCCCTAGGGGCGGTCGCTGAAGCTTTCTTT. Its protein is CASSPALGAVAEAFF.

The chain recombines TRBV11-2 with TRBJ2-5, with 7 bases fitting TRBD2. After removal of 4 bases from V and 3 bases from J, the junction contained 8 bases not matched to a gene. Germline CDR1 and CDR2: SGHAT and FQNNGV. This CDR3 has 15 residues. This chain's CDR3 is CASSSYMLAEETQYF. The CDR3 DNA follows: TGTGCCAGCAGCTCATATATGCTAGCGGAAGAGACCCAGTACTTC.

This clone was counted between two and nine times. The rearrangement joins TRBV29-1 to TRBJ2-7; 8 bases map to TRBD2. The CDR3 has 13 amino acids. In germline, CDR1 is SQVTM, CDR2 ANQGSEA. The V segment lost 6 bases and the J segment 5 bases; nucleotides outside the gene matches: 9. DNA of the CDR3: TGCAGCGTGGCAGCGGGAGTTCGGGACGAGCAGTACTTC. Translating gives CSVAAGVRDEQYF.

The CDR3 spells CASRPTSTDTQYF. For the CDR3, the DNA is TGTGCCAGCCGGCCGACTAGCACAGATACGCAGTATTTT. V gene TRBV2 combines with J gene TRBJ2-3; unclear D gene. The CDR3 is 13 residues long. From germline, CDR1 is SNHLY and CDR2 FYNNEI. Trimming cost V 8 bases and J 0 bases, with 9 bases left between them.

This chain links TRBV3-1 (or the pseudogene TRBV3-2) with TRBJ2-7, with unresolved D. The CDR3 extends over 13 amino acids. Germline values: CDR1 LGHDT, CDR2 YNNKEL (reference sequence). Deletions cut 2 bases from V and 0 bases from J, with 5 bases between. CDR3: CASSQLLSYEQYF. CDR3 DNA sequence: TGTGCCAGCAGCCAATTACTCTCCTACGAGCAGTACTTC.

The chain is built from TRBV27 and TRBJ2-3; 9 bases are a match to TRBD1. The CDR3 spans 16 residues. The germline V gene has CDR1 MNHEY and CDR2 SMNVEV (reference sequence). The V gene end was trimmed by 5 bases and the J gene end by 1 base; junction bases not matched to a gene: 7. In nucleotides, the CDR3 is TGTGCCAGCAGTCAACAGGGGGCGCGGGGCACAGATACGCAGTATTTT. Its protein is CASSQQGARGTDTQYF.

The rearrangement uses TRBV3-1 (or the pseudogene TRBV3-2) and TRBJ1-3, with D possibly TRBD1 on 6 matching bases. The CDR3 totals 16 residues. Looked up from germline, CDR1 is LGHDT and CDR2 is YNNKEL (reference sequence). V was pared by 1 base and J by 5 bases, with 15 bases between. The CDR3 bases are TGTGCCAGCAGCCAAGCGATCGGACAGTATAGAAACACCATATATTTT. Translated, it gives CASSQAIGQYRNTIYF.